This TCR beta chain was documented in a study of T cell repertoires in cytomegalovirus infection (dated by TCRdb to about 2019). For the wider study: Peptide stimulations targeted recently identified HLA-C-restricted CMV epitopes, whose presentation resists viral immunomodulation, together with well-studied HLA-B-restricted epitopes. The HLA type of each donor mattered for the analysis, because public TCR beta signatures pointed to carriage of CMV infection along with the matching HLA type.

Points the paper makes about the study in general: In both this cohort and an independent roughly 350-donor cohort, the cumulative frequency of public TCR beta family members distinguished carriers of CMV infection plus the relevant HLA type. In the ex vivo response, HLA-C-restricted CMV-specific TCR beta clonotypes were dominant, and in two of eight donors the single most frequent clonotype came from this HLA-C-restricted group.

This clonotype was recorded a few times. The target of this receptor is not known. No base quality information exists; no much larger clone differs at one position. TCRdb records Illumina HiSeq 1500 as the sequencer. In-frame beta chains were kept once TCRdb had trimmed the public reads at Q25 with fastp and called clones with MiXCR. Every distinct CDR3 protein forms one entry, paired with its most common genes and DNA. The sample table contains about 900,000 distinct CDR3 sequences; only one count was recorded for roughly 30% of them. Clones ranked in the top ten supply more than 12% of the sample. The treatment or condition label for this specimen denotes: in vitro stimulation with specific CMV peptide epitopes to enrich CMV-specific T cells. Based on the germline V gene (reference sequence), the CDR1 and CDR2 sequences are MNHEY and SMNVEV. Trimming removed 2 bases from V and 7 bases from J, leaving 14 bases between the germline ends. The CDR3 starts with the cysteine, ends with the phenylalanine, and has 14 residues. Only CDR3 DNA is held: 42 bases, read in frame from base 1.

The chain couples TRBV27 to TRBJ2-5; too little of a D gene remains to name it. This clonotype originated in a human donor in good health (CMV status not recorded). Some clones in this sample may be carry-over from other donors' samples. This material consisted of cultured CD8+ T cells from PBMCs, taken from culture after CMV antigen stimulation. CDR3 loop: CASSLNPAVGTQYF. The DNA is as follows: TGTGCCAGCAGTTTAAATCCCGCCGTGGGGACCCAGTACTTC.